What follows describes a single T cell receptor beta chain. For the second PCR, which ran for about 7 to 11 cycles, a sample-barcoded 5' primer and a J-beta primer mix were used. Each CDR3 protein gets one entry after TCRdb re-called the 5' RACE reads with MiXCR. The sample contains roughly 2 million distinct CDR3 sequences, about 50% of which appear only once. This CDR3 has 15 residues. Germline V CDR1 and CDR2: SGHAT, FQNNGV. The V end lost 1 base, the J end lost 2 bases, and 8 bases lay between the germline ends. This sample was included in a study of blood T cells in healthy people across ages. The receptor's source is a woman aged 35 to 49 in good health. This chain connects TRBV11-2 to TRBJ1-4; no clear D. The sample taken for sequencing was blood. The DNA of the CDR3 is TGTGCCAGCAGCTTAGGGCGGCGGACTAATGAAAAACTGTTTTTT. Translation: CASSLGRRTNEKLFF.